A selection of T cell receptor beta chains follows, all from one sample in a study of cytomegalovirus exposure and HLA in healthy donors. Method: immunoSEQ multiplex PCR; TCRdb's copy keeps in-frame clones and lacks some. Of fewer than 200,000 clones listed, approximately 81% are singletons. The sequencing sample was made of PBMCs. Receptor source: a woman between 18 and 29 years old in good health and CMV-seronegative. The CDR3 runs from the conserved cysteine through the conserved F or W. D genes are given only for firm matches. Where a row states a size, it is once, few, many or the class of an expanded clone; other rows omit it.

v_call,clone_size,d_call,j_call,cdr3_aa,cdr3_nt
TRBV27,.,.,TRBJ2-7,CASSLFRGPYEQYF,TGTGCCAGCAGTTTATTCAGGGGTCCCTACGAGCAGTACTTC
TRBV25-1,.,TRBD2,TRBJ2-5,CASSEFAGGPGETQYF,TGTGCCAGCAGTGAATTTGCGGGAGGGCCTGGGGAGACCCAGTACTTC
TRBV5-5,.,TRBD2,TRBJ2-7,CASSLDGTSAYEQYF,TGTGCCAGCAGCTTGGACGGGACTAGCGCTTACGAGCAGTACTTC
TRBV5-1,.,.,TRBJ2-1,CASVGVLGNNEQFF,TGCGCCAGCGTAGGGGTTTTGGGGAACAATGAGCAGTTCTTC
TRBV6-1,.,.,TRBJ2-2,CASRFITGELFF,TGTGCCAGCAGATTTATAACCGGGGAGCTGTTTTTT
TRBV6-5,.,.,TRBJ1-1,CASSYSGGLGTEAFF,TGTGCCAGCAGTTACTCGGGTGGACTTGGGACTGAAGCTTTCTTT
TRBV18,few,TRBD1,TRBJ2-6,CASSRGTGGSDSGANVLTF,TGTGCCAGCTCACGCGGGACAGGGGGCTCGGACTCTGGGGCCAACGTCCTGACTTTC
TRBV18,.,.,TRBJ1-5,CASAQDTNQPQHF,TGTGCCAGCGCCCAAGACACGAATCAGCCCCAGCATTTT
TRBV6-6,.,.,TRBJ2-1,CASSYSSLYNEQFF,TGTGCCAGCAGTTACAGCTCACTTTACAATGAGCAGTTCTTC
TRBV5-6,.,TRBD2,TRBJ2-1,CASTLRLAGVGEQFF,TGTGCCAGCACCCTCCGGCTAGCGGGAGTCGGCGAGCAGTTCTTC
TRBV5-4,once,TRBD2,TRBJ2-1,CASSATSGSRLANEQFF,TGTGCCAGCAGCGCGACTAGCGGGAGTCGGTTAGCGAATGAGCAGTTCTTC
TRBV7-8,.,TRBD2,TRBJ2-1,CASSLGLAGAYNEQFF,TGTGCCAGCAGCTTAGGACTAGCGGGAGCATACAATGAGCAGTTCTTC
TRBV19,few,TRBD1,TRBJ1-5,CASSIQGDSNQPQHF,TGTGCCAGTAGTATTCAGGGGGATAGCAATCAGCCCCAGCATTTT
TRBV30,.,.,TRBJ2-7,CAWSDFYEQYF,TGTGCCTGGAGTGACTTCTACGAGCAGTACTTC
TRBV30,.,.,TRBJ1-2,CAWRYRAGLDGYGYTF,TGTGCCTGGAGATATAGGGCAGGGCTCGATGGTTATGGCTACACCTTC
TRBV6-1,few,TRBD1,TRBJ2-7,CASSGTGGYEQYF,TGTGCCAGCAGTGGGACAGGGGGTTACGAGCAGTACTTC
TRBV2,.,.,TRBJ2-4,CASSGPGGAGDIQYF,TGTGCCAGCAGTGGCCCCGGCGGGGCTGGGGACATTCAGTACTTC
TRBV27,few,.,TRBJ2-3,CASSLSSRGPSTDTQYF,TGTGCCAGCAGTTTATCGTCCCGGGGTCCGAGCACAGATACGCAGTATTTT
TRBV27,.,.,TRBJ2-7,CASSFRGVTYEQYF,TGTGCCAGCAGTTTCCGAGGCGTTACCTACGAGCAGTACTTC
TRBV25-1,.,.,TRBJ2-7,CASSGAGSLYEQYF,TGTGCCAGCAGTGGGGCGGGCAGCCTCTACGAGCAGTACTTC
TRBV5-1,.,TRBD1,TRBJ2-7,CASSPGTESYEQYF,TGCGCCAGCAGCCCCGGGACAGAATCCTACGAGCAGTACTTT
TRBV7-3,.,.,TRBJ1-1,CASSLKLEGRATEAFF,TGTGCCAGCAGCTTAAAGCTTGAGGGGAGGGCCACTGAAGCTTTCTTT
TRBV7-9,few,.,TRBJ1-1,CASSLDRDREAFF,TGTGCCAGCAGCTTAGATCGCGACAGAGAAGCTTTCTTT
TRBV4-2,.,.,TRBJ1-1,CASSQDGAPGNTEAFF,TGTGCCAGCAGCCAAGATGGGGCACCTGGAAACACTGAAGCTTTCTTT
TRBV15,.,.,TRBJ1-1,CATSRDVWGPMNTEAFF,TGTGCCACCAGCAGAGATGTCTGGGGGCCCATGAACACTGAAGCTTTCTTT
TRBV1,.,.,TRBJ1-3,CTGLLTGGTGGGNTIYF,TGCACCGGATTACTGACAGGGGGAACAGGAGGTGGAAACACCATATATTTT
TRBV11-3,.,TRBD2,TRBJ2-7,CASRVSGSSYEQYF,TGTGCCAGCAGAGTAAGCGGGAGCTCCTACGAGCAGTACTTC
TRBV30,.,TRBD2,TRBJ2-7,CAWSVLARGGSPVDEQYF,TGTGCCTGGAGTGTATTAGCCCGTGGCGGGAGCCCAGTTGACGAGCAGTACTTC
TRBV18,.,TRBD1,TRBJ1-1,CASSLTDRLDTGTEAFF,TGTGCCAGCTCACTCACGGACAGGTTGGACACTGGCACTGAAGCTTTCTTT
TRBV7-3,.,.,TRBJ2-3,CASTVQGARTDTQYF,TGTGCCAGCACCGTACAAGGAGCACGCACAGATACGCAGTATTTT
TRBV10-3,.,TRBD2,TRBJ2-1,CAISERGLAGQANEQFF,TGTGCCATCAGTGAGAGGGGACTAGCGGGACAAGCGAATGAGCAGTTCTTC
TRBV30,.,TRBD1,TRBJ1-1,CAWSTGRTGGFGTEAFF,TGTGCCTGGAGTACTGGGCGGACAGGGGGATTCGGGACTGAAGCTTTCTTT
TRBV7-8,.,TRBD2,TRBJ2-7,CASSSGLAGSYEQYF,TGTGCCAGCAGCTCGGGACTAGCGGGCTCCTACGAGCAGTACTTC
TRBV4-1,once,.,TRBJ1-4,CASSQVTTTNEKLFF,TGCGCCAGCAGCCAAGTCACAACAACTAATGAAAAACTGTTTTTT
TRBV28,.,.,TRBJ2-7,CASSYAGRAKYEQYF,TGTGCCAGCAGTTACGCGGGTAGGGCCAAATACGAGCAGTACTTC
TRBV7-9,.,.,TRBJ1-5,CSSSSEGQPQHF,TGTTCCAGCAGCTCCGAGGGTCAGCCCCAGCATTTT
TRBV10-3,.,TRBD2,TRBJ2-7,CAITASGSDEQYF,TGTGCCATCACAGCTAGCGGGAGTGACGAGCAGTACTTC
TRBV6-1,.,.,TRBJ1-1,CASSRNRETEAFF,TGTGCCAGCAGCCGTAACAGGGAAACTGAAGCTTTCTTT
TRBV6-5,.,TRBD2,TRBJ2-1,CASSYWTSGKYNEQFF,TGTGCCAGCAGTTACTGGACTAGCGGGAAGTACAATGAGCAGTTCTTC
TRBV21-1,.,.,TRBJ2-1,CASSEGTNSYNEQFF,TGTGCCAGCAGCGAAGGGACTAATTCTTACAATGAGCAGTTCTTC
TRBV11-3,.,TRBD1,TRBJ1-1,CASSLPLYRDRGPEAFF,TGTGCCAGCAGCTTACCCTTGTACCGGGACAGGGGTCCTGAAGCTTTCTTT
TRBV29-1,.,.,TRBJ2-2,CSVEGLLNTGELFF,TGCAGCGTCGAGGGACTGCTGAACACCGGGGAGCTGTTTTTT
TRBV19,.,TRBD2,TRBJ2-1,CASSTRSSGSYNEQFF,TGTGCCAGTAGTACCCGAAGTAGCGGGAGTTACAATGAGCAGTTCTTC
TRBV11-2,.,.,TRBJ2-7,CASSLGEGHYYEQYF,TGTGCCAGCAGCTTGGGTGAGGGCCACTACTACGAGCAGTACTTC
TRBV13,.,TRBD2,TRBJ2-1,CASTEGGRGYNEQFF,TGTGCCAGCACCGAGGGAGGGAGAGGCTACAATGAGCAGTTCTTC
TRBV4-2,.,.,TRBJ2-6,CASSQLDNGESGANVLTF,TGTGCCAGCAGCCAATTGGACAACGGAGAATCTGGGGCCAACGTCCTGACTTTC